This TCR beta chain came from a study of blood T cell repertoires in COVID-19 (dated by TCRdb to about 2020). With regard to the full study: Samples covering the acute and convalescent phases of COVID-19 were provided by collaborators in the United States, Italy and Spain. Nearly every sample came with metadata listing a de-identified subject ID, COVID-19 status, age in years and sex. Deeply sampled blood TCRbeta repertoires from subjects exposed to, actively infected with, or recovered from COVID-19 were included in the dataset. Samples came from the ongoing ImmuneRACE study (first 160 participants) plus 1,254 subjects from 6 global collaborators. Where HLA class I and class II types were available, the types were taken from metadata supplied by the sample provider, not from assay-based typing. The repertoires were made available in a free public database intended to serve as a resource for research on the immune response to SARS-CoV-2. The material from the prospective study consisted of cDNA or gDNA derived from T cells, B-cell-depleted T cells, or PBMCs. What the study reported, not specific to this receptor: The quantity of clinical and demographic metadata differed by source and by participant and was supplied without curation.

TCRbeta CDR3 regions were amplified from genomic DNA by means of the immunoSEQ Assay, a bias-controlled multiplex PCR. Per the original workflow: The number of nucleated cells in each sample was estimated by amplification of reference gene primers within the assay. To quantify the absolute abundance of each unique TCRbeta CDR3 rearrangement, sequence reads were collapsed and filtered. Productive Simpson clonality was computed per sample as the square root of Simpson's diversity index over productive rearrangements. TCRdb re-hosts the immuneACCESS table, in-frame sequences only. Its copies lack some clones; in the studies checked, an unresolved V gene accounts for under half of them, and the cause for the rest is not known. Clone size and the V and J calls come from that table; the DNA yielded D and trimming. Present in this sample are about 320,000 clones, around 83% of which were seen just once. The ten biggest clones cover approximately 1.2% of the sample.

V ends up 5 bases short and J 3 bases short, with an unmatched junction base count of 5. The germline V gene gives CDR1 as SGHRS and CDR2 as YFSETQ. The CDR3, cysteine through phenylalanine, is 14 amino acids long. Of the read, only the CDR3 DNA is kept; its 42 bases are in frame from base 1. This clone appeared a few times. Its binding antigen is unknown. The input lacks base qualities; no much larger clone sits a single base away. Each collaborating institution followed its own protocols to collect whole blood in K2EDTA tubes. For TCRbeta analysis, collaborator samples were shipped as frozen whole blood, as isolated PBMCs, or as DNA extracted from either sample type.

The sequenced material came from peripheral blood. This chain is built from TRBV5-1 and TRBJ1-5, with 7 bases in between that match TRBD1. The sequence was obtained from a woman in her forties or fifties with acute or convalescent COVID-19. In nucleotides, the sequence is TGCGCCAGCAGGCCCGGACAGGACAATCAGCCCCAGCATTTT. This yields the protein CASRPGQDNQPQHF.